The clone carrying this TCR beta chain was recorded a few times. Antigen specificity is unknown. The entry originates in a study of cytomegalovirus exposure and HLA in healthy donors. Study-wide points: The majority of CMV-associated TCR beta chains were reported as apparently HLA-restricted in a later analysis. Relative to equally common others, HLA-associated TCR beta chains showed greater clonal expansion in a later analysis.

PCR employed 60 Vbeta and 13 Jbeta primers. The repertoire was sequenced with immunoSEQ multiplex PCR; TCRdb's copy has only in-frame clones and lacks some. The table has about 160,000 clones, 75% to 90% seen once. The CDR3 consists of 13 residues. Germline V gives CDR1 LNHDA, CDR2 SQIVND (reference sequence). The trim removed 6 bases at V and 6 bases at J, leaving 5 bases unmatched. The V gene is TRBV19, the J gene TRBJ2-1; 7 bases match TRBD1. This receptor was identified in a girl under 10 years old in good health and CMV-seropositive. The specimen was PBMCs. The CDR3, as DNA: TGTGCCAGTAGCGCGACAGGGCGCAATGAGCAGTTCTTC. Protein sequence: CASSATGRNEQFF.